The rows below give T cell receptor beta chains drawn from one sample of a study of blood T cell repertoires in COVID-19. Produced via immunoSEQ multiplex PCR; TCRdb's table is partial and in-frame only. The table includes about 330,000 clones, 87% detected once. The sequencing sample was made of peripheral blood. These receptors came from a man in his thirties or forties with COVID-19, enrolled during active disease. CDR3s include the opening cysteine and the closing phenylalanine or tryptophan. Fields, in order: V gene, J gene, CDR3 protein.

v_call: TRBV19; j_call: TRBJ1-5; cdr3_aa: CATGAGGYNQPQHF
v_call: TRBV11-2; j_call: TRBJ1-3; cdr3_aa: CASSFTDSGNTIYF
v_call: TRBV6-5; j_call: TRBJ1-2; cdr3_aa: CASSRRPESHGYTF
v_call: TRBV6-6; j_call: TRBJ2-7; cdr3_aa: CASSLIYGTSVGNEQYF
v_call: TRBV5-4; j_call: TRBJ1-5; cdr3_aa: CASSLEENQPQHF
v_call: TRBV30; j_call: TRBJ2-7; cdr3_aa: CAWSVRGGVKAYEQYF
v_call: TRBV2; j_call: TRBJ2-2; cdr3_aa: CASIGTGSTGELFF
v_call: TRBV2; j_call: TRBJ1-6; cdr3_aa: CASSYMGPIDSPLHF
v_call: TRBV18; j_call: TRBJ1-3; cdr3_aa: CASSPPRRDSGNTIYF
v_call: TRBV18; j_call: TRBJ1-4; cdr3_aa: CASSPRTGDEKLFF
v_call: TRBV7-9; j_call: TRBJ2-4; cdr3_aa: CASSLGGLAGVENIQYF
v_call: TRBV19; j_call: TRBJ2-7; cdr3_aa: CASSIIKGASEQYF
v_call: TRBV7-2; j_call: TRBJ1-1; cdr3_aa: CASSLETTGSDTEAFF
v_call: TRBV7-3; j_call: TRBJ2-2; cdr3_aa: CASSHILQGARSGELFF
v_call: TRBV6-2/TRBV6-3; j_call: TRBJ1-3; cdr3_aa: CASSYYPRRETRSGNTIYF